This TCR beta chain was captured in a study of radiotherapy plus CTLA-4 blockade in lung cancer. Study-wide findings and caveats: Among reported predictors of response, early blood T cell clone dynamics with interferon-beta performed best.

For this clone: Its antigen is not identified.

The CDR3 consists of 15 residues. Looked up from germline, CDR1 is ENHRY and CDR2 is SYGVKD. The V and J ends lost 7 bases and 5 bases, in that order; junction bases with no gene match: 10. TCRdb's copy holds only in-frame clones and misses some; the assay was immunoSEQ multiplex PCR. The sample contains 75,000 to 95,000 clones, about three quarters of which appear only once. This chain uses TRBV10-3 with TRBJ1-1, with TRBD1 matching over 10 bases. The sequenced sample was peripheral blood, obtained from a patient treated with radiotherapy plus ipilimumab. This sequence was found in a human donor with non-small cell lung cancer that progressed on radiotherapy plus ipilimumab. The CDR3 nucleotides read TGTGCCATCAATCGAGGACAGGGGGTTCGGACTGAAGCTTTCTTT. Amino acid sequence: CAINRGQGVRTEAFF.